This record concerns one T cell receptor (beta chain) sequence. These data are taken from a study of blood T cell repertoires in COVID-19. J lost 9 bases, V lost 8 bases, and 17 bases had no gene match. This CDR3 has 15 amino acids. Germline V gene lookup returns CDR1 KGHSH and CDR2 LQKENI. TCRdb keeps only in-frame clones here, not all; method: immunoSEQ multiplex PCR. Of roughly 220,000 clones in the sample, approximately 81% were seen once. The chain has TRBV18 and TRBJ2-3; 7 nucleotides match TRBD2. The sequence derives from a man between 25 and 39 years old with active or convalescent COVID-19. The sequencing input was peripheral blood. The CDR3 sequence: CASPRVAGHEGTQYF. The CDR3 DNA follows: TGTGCCAGCCCCCGGGTAGCGGGTCATGAAGGGACGCAGTATTTT.